This is a list of T cell receptor beta chains from one sample in a study of T cell responses to AZD1222 COVID-19 vaccine. The method was immunoSEQ multiplex PCR; TCRdb's version includes in-frame clones alone and lacks a portion of them. Of about 96,000 clones in the sample, about 88% were seen once. This sample comprised peripheral blood, obtained on day 0 of AZD1222 vaccination. The receptors were gathered from an adult in good health. Each CDR3 is given with its conserved first and last residue. Fields, in order: D gene, clone size, J gene, V gene, CDR3 protein, CDR3 DNA. D genes are given only for firm matches. Only part of the rows carry a size: once, few, many, or a class if the clone is expanded.

TRBD1	.	TRBJ1-5	TRBV5-5	CASSLWGQGSQPQHF	TGTGCCAGCAGCTTGTGGGGACAGGGGTCTCAGCCCCAGCATTTT
.	once	TRBJ1-4	TRBV3-1/TRBV3-2	CASSPPGATNEKLFF	TGTGCCAGCAGCCCCCCGGGTGCAACTAATGAAAAACTGTTTTTT
.	.	TRBJ1-2	TRBV19	CASSIGPRTAPYGYTF	TGTGCCAGTAGTATTGGGCCCCGGACAGCACCCTATGGCTACACCTTC
TRBD2	.	TRBJ2-5	TRBV9	CASSPGLAGSPETQYF	TGTGCCAGCAGCCCGGGACTAGCGGGGAGCCCTGAGACCCAGTACTTC
.	few	TRBJ2-3	TRBV9	CASSVEGHTDTQYF	TGTGCCAGCAGCGTAGAAGGGCACACAGATACGCAGTATTTT
.	.	TRBJ1-1	TRBV5-6	CASSLVNEAFF	TGTGCCAGCAGCTTGGTAAATGAAGCTTTCTTT
.	once	TRBJ2-6	TRBV24-1	CATSDSGGANVLTF	TGTGCCACCAGTGATTCGGGCGGGGCCAACGTCCTGACTTTC
TRBD1	.	TRBJ1-2	TRBV23-1	CASTRTGRGYTF	TGCGCCAGCACCCGGACAGGGCGCGGCTACACCTTC
.	.	TRBJ2-3	TRBV18	CASSPPSSDTQYF	TGTGCCAGCTCACCCCCAAGCTCAGATACGCAGTATTTT
.	.	TRBJ1-2	TRBV18	CASSPTGRPNYGYTF	TGTGCCAGCTCACCAACGGGTAGACCTAACTATGGCTACACCTTC
TRBD2	.	TRBJ2-2	TRBV18	CASSRGTSGGTNTGELFF	TGTGCCAGCTCACGCGGGACTAGCGGGGGGACGAACACCGGGGAGCTGTTTTTT
TRBD2	.	TRBJ2-7	TRBV27	CASSFLTSGGSYEQYF	TGTGCCAGCAGTTTTCTGACTAGCGGGGGGTCCTACGAGCAGTACTTC
TRBD2	.	TRBJ2-1	TRBV5-1	CASSLLRGDNEQFF	TGCGCCAGCAGCTTGTTACGGGGGGATAATGAGCAGTTCTTC
.	once	TRBJ1-2	TRBV2	CASSQDSYGYTF	TGTGCCAGCAGCCAAGACAGCTATGGCTACACCTTC
.	.	TRBJ1-6	TRBV3-1/TRBV3-2	CASSQAPHGGSPLHF	TGTGCCAGCAGCCAAGCGCCTCATGGAGGTTCACCCCTCCACTTT
.	.	TRBJ1-5	TRBV11-2	CASSLVGGTQSNQPQHF	TGTGCCAGCAGCTTAGTCGGGGGGACACAAAGCAATCAGCCCCAGCATTTT
TRBD1	.	TRBJ1-5	TRBV27	CASRPGQGSNQPQHF	TGTGCCAGCAGACCGGGACAGGGAAGCAATCAGCCCCAGCATTTT
.	.	TRBJ2-1	TRBV4-3	CASSQDRRSSYNEQFF	TGCGCCAGCAGCCAAGATCGGAGGAGCTCCTACAATGAGCAGTTCTTC
.	.	TRBJ2-7	TRBV5-1	CASSGEGGAQSYEQYF	TGCGCCAGCAGCGGAGAGGGGGGGGCACAGTCCTACGAGCAGTACTTC
.	.	TRBJ1-2	TRBV7-2	CASSLEAVHGYTF	TGTGCCAGCAGCTTAGAGGCAGTCCATGGCTACACCTTC
.	.	TRBJ1-5	TRBV6-1	CASSENVAGAGNQPQHF	TGTGCCAGCAGTGAAAATGTCGCAGGGGCGGGCAATCAGCCCCAGCATTTT
.	.	TRBJ1-5	TRBV19	CASSLWVNQPQHF	TGTGCCAGTAGCCTGTGGGTCAATCAGCCCCAGCATTTT
TRBD1	few	TRBJ1-2	TRBV6-5	CATNRGGNGYTF	TGTGCCACCAACAGGGGAGGGAATGGCTACACCTTC
.	.	TRBJ1-2	TRBV2	CASSEGGGPNYGYTF	TGTGCCAGCAGTGAAGGGGGGGGTCCGAACTATGGCTACACCTTC
TRBD1	.	TRBJ1-6	TRBV7-2	CASSLRQGGNSPLHF	TGTGCCAGCAGCTTAAGACAGGGGGGGAATTCACCCCTCCACTTT
.	.	TRBJ2-3	TRBV5-4	CASSLHTGPADTQYF	TGTGCCAGCAGCTTGCATACCGGGCCCGCAGATACGCAGTATTTT
TRBD2	.	TRBJ2-1	TRBV5-1	CASSSSGGQTYNEQFF	TGCGCCAGCAGCTCGAGCGGGGGCCAGACCTACAATGAGCAGTTCTTC
TRBD1	.	TRBJ2-3	TRBV7-7	CASSLKGAGLDTQYF	TGTGCTAGCAGCTTAAAGGGGGCAGGTTTGGATACGCAGTATTTT
.	.	TRBJ1-1	TRBV10-3	CAISEQVYLNTEAFF	TGTGCCATCAGTGAGCAGGTTTACTTGAACACTGAAGCTTTCTTT
.	.	TRBJ1-1	TRBV29-1	CSVVGPMNTEAFF	TGCAGCGTTGTCGGACCCATGAACACTGAAGCTTTCTTT
.	.	TRBJ2-5	TRBV5-4	CASSLSSSRETQYF	TGTGCCAGCAGCTTGAGCTCTAGCCGAGAGACCCAGTACTTC
TRBD1	.	TRBJ1-1	TRBV5-6	CASSLTSRQGAEAFF	TGTGCCAGCAGCCTAACATCCCGACAGGGGGCAGAAGCTTTCTTT
.	.	TRBJ2-7	TRBV5-1	CASSLYPATYEQYF	TGCGCCAGCAGCTTGTACCCGGCGACCTACGAGCAGTACTTC
.	.	TRBJ1-6	TRBV6-6	CASSVLSSPLHF	TGTGCCAGCTCGGTGTTGAGTTCACCCCTCCACTTT
.	.	TRBJ2-1	TRBV9	CASSVAGKNEQFF	TGTGCCAGCAGCGTAGCTGGGAAAAATGAGCAGTTCTTC
.	few	TRBJ1-4	TRBV10-3	CAISDSEGEKLFF	TGTGCCATCAGTGATTCTGAGGGTGAAAAACTGTTTTTT